The present TCR beta chain was sequenced within a study of cytomegalovirus exposure and HLA in healthy donors (TCRdb year 2017). Turning to the overall study: An earlier analysis of about 560 of the donors reported about 260 Gb of sequence data and around 100 million unique TCR beta sequences obtained from some 170 million T cells. A later analysis re-examined previously published TCR beta repertoires from 500 to 700 donors and added high-resolution HLA genotyping to investigate patterns of TCR occurrence. The aim of the study was to test whether cataloging public T cell receptors could identify signatures of past pathogen exposure. On average, about 240,000 unique TCR beta nucleotide sequences were sequenced per donor among several hundred genotyped donors of the cohort, with 15% to 20% of those sequences being non-productive. Class I and class II HLA loci were covered by the typing at four-digit resolution. Besides the first cohort of 500 to 700 subjects, a separate validation cohort made up of 120 different subjects was used. About 330 gigabases of sequencing data and 70 million to 100 million unique TCR sequences made up an early release that covered nearly 650 HLA-typed donors. Rather than using new phenotypic data, the later analysis identified candidate immune exposures from TCR beta sequences and from how often those sequences occurred across donors. Among the roughly 410 genotyped donors, approximately 81% belonged to the genetic ancestry cluster associated with self-reported Caucasian donors. A later genetic analysis used genome-wide SNP genotypes for 398 of the 666 donors, treating that subset as a discovery cohort. Donor age, sex, ethnicity and CMV serostatus were collected together with the repertoire data. Several DR-DQ haplotypes were treated as single units for association and clustering because of strong linkage in the cohort. All discovery cohort repertoires had been generated on a single sequencing platform. In an earlier analysis of roughly 600 of the donors, high-throughput TCR beta sequencing was used to judge whether each TCR beta V gene segment behaved as functional or pseudogenic. The number of donors typed differed by locus, with roughly 620-630 for A, B, C, DRB1 and DQB1, 522 for DQA1, 606 for DPA1, and over 400 for DPB1. To predict cytomegalovirus infection status, the study brought together high-throughput TCR immunosequencing, statistical association of individual TCRs with disease status, and machine learning. The T cell repertoires of about 700 subjects were profiled by immunosequencing and related to cytomegalovirus serostatus. Study-wide findings and limitations: A later analysis found that HLA-associated TCR beta chains were more clonally expanded and had lower generation probabilities than equally common non-associated chains. A cluster of highly shared sequence variants was judged likely to be a technical artifact of the sequencing pipeline. Most CMV-associated TCR beta chains appeared to be HLA-restricted in a later analysis, and the HLA associations seemed to be driven largely by CMV exposure. Immune exposure information for the cohort was limited to CMV serostatus. According to a later genetic analysis, donors in an Asian-associated ancestry cluster had fewer N-insertions in productive TCRs than the approximately 710-donor mean. Roughly uniform sequencing depth across donors was assumed in presence/absence analyses, although this assumption may not hold. According to a later analysis, parvovirus B19, influenza, CMV and Epstein-Barr virus appeared linked to several top co-occurrence clusters. Linkage disequilibrium might explain the correlated functional status among segregating V segments, but an unknown experimental factor could not be excluded. In an earlier analysis of some 550 of the donors, most TCR beta V segments were observed in productive rearrangements about 90% or about 30% of the time, broadly matching IMGT annotations. Roughly 17 rarely observed V segments, including chromosome 9 orphons, were excluded from the earlier analysis of almost 600 of the donors because counts were too low. Because some donors lacked HLA typing at each locus, the association tests relied only on the typed subset. In a later analysis, TCR association rates were found to vary across HLA loci, with the most associated TCRs seen for DRB1 alleles and the fewest for HLA-C alleles. A further reported finding was that TCR beta sequences accurately predicted the HLA-A and HLA-B alleles for most subjects in the first cohort. The authors suggested that the approach could potentially be generalized to other disease states and immunological phenotypes. Some IMGT-functional V segments, including TRBV6-2 and TRBV6-3, could not be distinguished by the 87-base-pair reads and were therefore excluded. V-gene and J-gene trimming of TCR beta chains was associated with a missense DCLRE1C variant in a later genetic analysis, and the association was replicated in an independent cohort. In vitro tests confirmed that a few of the cytomegalovirus-associated TCR beta chains recognize cytomegalovirus antigens. In this cohort, only TCR beta chains were sequenced, and detectable features were limited by the absence of alpha or paired-chain data. A total of about 150 TCR beta chains were listed by the study as associated with cytomegalovirus. Assigning TCR associations to individual alleles was difficult when HLA alleles, especially DR and DQ, strongly co-occurred. In both the original and validation cohorts, the classifier was reported to diagnose cytomegalovirus status with high specificity and sensitivity. Most TCR sequences were observed very rarely across donors, whereas some public TCRs were present in many individuals. In a later analysis, around 17,000 TCR beta sequences were associated with specific HLA alleles at a false discovery rate of 0.05.

As regards this clone: Its antigen remains unidentified. Base qualities are not provided; no much larger clone lies one nucleotide away.

Receptor amplification or capture employed the immunoSEQ multiplex PCR assay. For the multiplex PCR, a mixture combining 60 forward primers for TCR Vbeta segments and 13 reverse primers for TCR Jbeta segments was used. The CDR3 region of rearranged TCR beta genes was amplified from genomic DNA with a multiplex PCR assay. The Illumina HiSeq System was used to sequence the amplified TCR beta libraries as 87-base-pair reads. Turning to the authors' computational methods: A later analysis counted tens of millions of unique TCR beta chains across the 700 or so repertoires, and about 10 million of these chains were shared by at least two donors. Raw reads were error-corrected and collapsed into unique sequences with a nearest-neighbor algorithm that merged closely related sequences to remove PCR and sequencing errors. CDR3 sequences were aligned to IMGT reference sequences to assign V, D and J gene segments. For a sequence to be retained, at least a six-nucleotide match to both a V gene segment and a J gene segment was required. Rearrangements were called productive when the CDR3 lacked stop codons and stayed in frame with V and J; all others were non-productive. Following IMGT convention, CDR3 was defined as the stretch from the second conserved V-encoded cysteine up to the conserved J-encoded phenylalanine. The earlier analysis of 587 of the donors excluded any sequence lacking an unambiguous match to a single V gene segment. An earlier analysis of 587 of the donors called V segments functional above 56.7% productive rearrangements and segregating when the between-donor standard deviation exceeded 5%. A statistical classification framework was built for diagnosing cytomegalovirus status from the catalog of TCR beta chain sequences. A later analysis assigned V and J genes by comparing TCR nucleotide sequences with IMGT/GENE-DB human TR gene sequences. A later analysis assigned CDR3 sequences and most-parsimonious VDJ recombination scenarios with the TCRdist pipeline. In a later analysis, every TCR beta chain was defined by the combination of its CDR3 amino acid sequence and its V-gene family, and reads without a unique V-gene family were dropped. In a later analysis, around 650 highly shared, low-generation-probability nucleotide sequences were removed to address suspected cross-contamination and a sequencing artifact. In a later analysis, a clonal expansion index was calculated for each public chain from normalized within-repertoire ranks of inferred template counts. In a later analysis, generation probabilities were computed using a VDJ recombination model fitted to out-of-frame rearrangements, and the results were checked against IGoR. A later analysis scored TCR-TCR, TCR-HLA and TCR-CMV co-occurrence with hypergeometric tests, applying a repertoire-size bias correction to TCR pairs. In a later analysis, false discovery rates were estimated by permuting HLA or CMV assignments 20 times. A later analysis grouped co-occurring TCRs with DBSCAN, adding TCRdist sequence similarity when clustering within HLA-allele-positive subsets. Co-occurrence clustering excluded repertoires with fewer than 30,000 or more than 120,000 public chains, plus five with anomalous nucleotide sharing. TCRdb stores this immuneACCESS table with in-frame sequences only. Part of the clones is absent; in the studies checked, under half of the shortfall reflects unresolved V genes, and no reason is known for the rest. V and J calls and clone size follow that table, whereas D and trimming were derived from the DNA. The sample table contains under 200,000 clones; only one count was recorded for 60% to 80% of them. The ten largest make up roughly 3.7% of the sample.

The germline V gene sets CDR1 to MGHRA and CDR2 to YSYEKL. V loses 4 bases at its end and J loses 5 bases; junction bases beyond the gene matches: 5. The CDR3 runs 15 residues from the cysteine to the phenylalanine. The read is trimmed to its CDR3 DNA, 45 bases read in frame from base 1. The cohort consisted of 600 to 750 healthy bone marrow donors. At the time of sampling, every cohort member was nominally healthy, though immune exposures that went unrecorded were likely present. The donor tested CMV seropositive and was one of the 289 seropositive cohort members. Every donor gave a peripheral blood sample, and the peripheral blood mononuclear cells from that sample were used for TCR beta sequencing. Genomic DNA was extracted from the blood cell samples with the Qiagen DNeasy Blood Extraction Kit.

The source is a man between 25 and 39 years old in good health and CMV-seropositive. The sequence joins TRBV4-1 to TRBJ2-2; a stretch of 9 junction bases matches TRBD1. The sequenced material came from PBMCs. CDR3 protein: CASSREGQGTGELFF. The DNA sequence follows: TGCGCCAGCAGCCGCGAGGGACAGGGTACCGGGGAGCTGTTTTTT.